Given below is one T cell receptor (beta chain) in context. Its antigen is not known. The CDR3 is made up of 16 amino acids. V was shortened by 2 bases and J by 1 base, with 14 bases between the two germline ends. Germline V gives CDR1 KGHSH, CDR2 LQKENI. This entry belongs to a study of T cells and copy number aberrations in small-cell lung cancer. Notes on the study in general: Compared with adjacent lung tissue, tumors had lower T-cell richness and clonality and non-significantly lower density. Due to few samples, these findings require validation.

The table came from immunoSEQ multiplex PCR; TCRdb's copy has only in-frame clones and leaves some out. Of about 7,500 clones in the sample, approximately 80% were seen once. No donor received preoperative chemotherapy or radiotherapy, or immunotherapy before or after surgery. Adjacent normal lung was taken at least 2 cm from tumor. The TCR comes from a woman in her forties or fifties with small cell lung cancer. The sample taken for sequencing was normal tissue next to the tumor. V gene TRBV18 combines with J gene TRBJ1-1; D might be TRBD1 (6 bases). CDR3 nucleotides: TGTGCCAGCTCACCAGGTCAGGGGTGGGCGAACACTGAAGCTTTCTTT. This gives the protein CASSPGQGWANTEAFF.